Below, one T cell receptor (delta chain) is given with its context. Its antigen is undetermined. The translation of this DNA and the TCRdb protein of a much larger clone differ at residue 9, probably owing to a read error; the protein shown here is translated from the DNA. This sample is part of a study of γδ T cells in repeated Plasmodium falciparum infection. Findings and caveats of the study: Waves of new clonotype selection appeared after repeated controlled infections in Vdelta2-negative, largely Vdelta1+, gammadelta T cells.

There are 22 residues in the CDR3. Losses at the gene ends were 2 bases for V and 3 bases for J; bases not matched to a gene: 23. The germline CDR1 and CDR2 sequences are TSWWSYY and QGS. Bulk repertoires came from Vgamma9/Vdelta2+ or Vdelta2-negative gammadelta T cells flow-sorted from PBMC. TCRdb made new clone calls on the multiplex PCR reads using CATT. The sample records about 89,000 delta-chain clones, about 1.5% being singletons. This chain connects TRDV1 to TRDJ2, with 8 bases fitting TRDD3. Sequenced sample: gamma-delta T cells from blood. The sequence was collected from a pool of human donors (malaria-infected and uninfected, not separated). The CDR3 sequence: CALGETPTWGYLDVLLTAQLFF. DNA for the CDR3: TGTGCTCTTGGGGAAACCCCTACTTGGGGATACTTGGACGTCCTCCTGACAGCACAACTCTTCTTT.